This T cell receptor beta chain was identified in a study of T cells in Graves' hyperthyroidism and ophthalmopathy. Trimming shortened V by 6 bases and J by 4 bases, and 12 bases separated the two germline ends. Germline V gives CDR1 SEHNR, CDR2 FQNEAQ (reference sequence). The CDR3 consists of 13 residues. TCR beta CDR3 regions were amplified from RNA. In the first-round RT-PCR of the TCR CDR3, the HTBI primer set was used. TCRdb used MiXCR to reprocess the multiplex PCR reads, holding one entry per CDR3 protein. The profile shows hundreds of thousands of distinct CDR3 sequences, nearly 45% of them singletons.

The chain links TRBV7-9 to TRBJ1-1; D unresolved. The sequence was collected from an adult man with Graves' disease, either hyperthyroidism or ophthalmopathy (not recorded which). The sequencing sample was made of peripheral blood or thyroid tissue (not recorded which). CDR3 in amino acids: CASSFGMTTEAFF. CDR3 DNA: TGTGCCAGCAGTTTCGGGATGACCACTGAAGCTTTCTTT.